This T cell receptor beta chain derives from a study of T cells after yellow fever vaccination. This clonotype was recorded at least ten times. Via MiXCR, TCRdb re-called the 5' RACE reads, giving one row per CDR3 protein. The top ten clones hold around 16% of a sample with around 40,000 distinct CDR3 sequences, roughly 7% of them seen once. The clonotype originates from a man aged 25 to 45 who received the YFV17D yellow fever vaccine. The specimen was CD8+ T cells not binding an NS4B(214-222) dextramer, sorted from PBMCs, collected 45 days after the yellow fever booster vaccination.

CDR3 DNA sequence: TGCGCCAGCTCTCCTGAAACAGAGAACTATGGCTACACCTTC. This codes for CASSPETENYGYTF. The chain carries TRBV4-3 and TRBJ1-2, with no clear D. The CDR3 is 14 residues long. Trimming pared 8 bases from V and 2 bases from J, leaving 15 bases between. Germline V gene sequence: CDR1 LGHNA, CDR2 YSLEER.